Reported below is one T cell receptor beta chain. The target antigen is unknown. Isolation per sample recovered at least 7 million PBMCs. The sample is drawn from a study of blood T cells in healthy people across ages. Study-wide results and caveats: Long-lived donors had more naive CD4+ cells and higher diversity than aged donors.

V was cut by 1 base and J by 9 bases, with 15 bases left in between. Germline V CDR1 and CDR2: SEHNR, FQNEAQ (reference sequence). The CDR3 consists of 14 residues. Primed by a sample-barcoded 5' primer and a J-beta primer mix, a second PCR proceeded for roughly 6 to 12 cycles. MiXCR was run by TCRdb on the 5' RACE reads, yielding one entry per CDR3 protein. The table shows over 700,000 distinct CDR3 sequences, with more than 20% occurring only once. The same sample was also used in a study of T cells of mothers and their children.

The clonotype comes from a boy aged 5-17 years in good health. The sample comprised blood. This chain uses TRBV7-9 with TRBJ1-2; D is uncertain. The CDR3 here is CASSLEVDLWRYTF. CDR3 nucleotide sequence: TGTGCCAGCAGCTTAGAGGTTGACCTATGGCGCTACACCTTC.